The entry that follows covers one TCR beta chain sequence. Its target is unknown. These data come from a study of long-term antiretroviral therapy in people with HIV. General study results and limits: Diversity remained lower than transplant donor controls, even though it increased after ART. Pre-ART clonal expansion yielded clones that dominated the repertoire at all time points.

Running of the v3.0 immunoSEQ assay took place at survey level. Data came from immunoSEQ multiplex PCR; TCRdb stores just in-frame clones and leaves some out. The top ten hold 6% to 6.5% of the sample, which has approximately 20,000 clones, over 75% seen once. Material: unsorted PBMCs, obtained 0.6 years after starting antiretroviral therapy. This TCR derives from a man aged 55 to 69 with HIV.

The DNA for the CDR3 is TGTGCCAGCAGTTACGTCAGGGGGCATTATGGCTACACCTTC. Its translation is CASSYVRGHYGYTF. V usage is TRBV6-5 and J usage is TRBJ1-2, with 8 bases fitting TRBD1. This CDR3 is built from 14 residues. The ends lost 2 bases at V and 5 bases at J; junction bases unmatched: 4. Germline CDR1 and CDR2: MNHEY and SVGAGI.